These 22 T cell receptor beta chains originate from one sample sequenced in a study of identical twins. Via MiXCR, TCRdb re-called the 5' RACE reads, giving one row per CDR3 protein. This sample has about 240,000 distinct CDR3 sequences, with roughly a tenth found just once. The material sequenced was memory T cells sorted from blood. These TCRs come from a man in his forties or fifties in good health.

The CDR3 spells CSVKGSTGMETQYF. The CDR3 nucleotides are TGCAGCGTTAAGGGGTCGACAGGGATGGAGACCCAGTACTTC. The chain is built from TRBV29-1 and TRBJ2-5, with 7 bases aligning to TRBD1. Trimming cost V 5 bases and J 5 bases; bases outside gene matches: 11. Germline values: CDR1 SQVTM, CDR2 ANQGSEA. The length of the CDR3 is 14 residues.

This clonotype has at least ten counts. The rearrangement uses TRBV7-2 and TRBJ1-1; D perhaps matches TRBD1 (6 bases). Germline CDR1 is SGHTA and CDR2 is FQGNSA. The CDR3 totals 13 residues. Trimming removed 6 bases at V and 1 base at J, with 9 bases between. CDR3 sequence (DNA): TGTGCCAGCAGAGTGACAGGGAACACTGAAGCTTTCTTT. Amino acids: CASRVTGNTEAFF.

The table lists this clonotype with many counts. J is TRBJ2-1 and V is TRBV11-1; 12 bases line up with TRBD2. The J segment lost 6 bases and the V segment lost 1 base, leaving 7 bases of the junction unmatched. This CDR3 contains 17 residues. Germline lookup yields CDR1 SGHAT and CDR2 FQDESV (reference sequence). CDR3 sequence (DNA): TGTGCCAGCAGCTTAGAACTAGCGGGAGGCTCGTTCAATGAGCAGTTCTTC. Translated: CASSLELAGGSFNEQFF.

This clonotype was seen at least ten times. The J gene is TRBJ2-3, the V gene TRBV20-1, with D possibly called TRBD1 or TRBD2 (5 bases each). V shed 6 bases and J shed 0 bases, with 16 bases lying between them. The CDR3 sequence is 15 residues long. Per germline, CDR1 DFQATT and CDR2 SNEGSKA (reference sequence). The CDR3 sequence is CSAEDIYTSTDTQYF. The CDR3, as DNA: TGCAGTGCGGAGGACATTTATACTAGCACAGATACGCAGTATTTT.

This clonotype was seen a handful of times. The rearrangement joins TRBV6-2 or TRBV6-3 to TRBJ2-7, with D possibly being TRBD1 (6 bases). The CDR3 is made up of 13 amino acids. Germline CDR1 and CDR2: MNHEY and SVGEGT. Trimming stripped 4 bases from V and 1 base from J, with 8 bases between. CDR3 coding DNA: TGTGCCAGCAGTTTCGACAGGTCCTACGAGCAGTACTTC. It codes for CASSFDRSYEQYF.

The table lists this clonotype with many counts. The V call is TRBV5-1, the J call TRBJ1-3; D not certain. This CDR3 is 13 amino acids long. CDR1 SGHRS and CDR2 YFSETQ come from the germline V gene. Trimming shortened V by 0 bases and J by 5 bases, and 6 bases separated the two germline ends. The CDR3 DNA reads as TGCGCCAGCAGCTTGGATTGGAGAAACACCATATATTTT. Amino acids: CASSLDWRNTIYF.

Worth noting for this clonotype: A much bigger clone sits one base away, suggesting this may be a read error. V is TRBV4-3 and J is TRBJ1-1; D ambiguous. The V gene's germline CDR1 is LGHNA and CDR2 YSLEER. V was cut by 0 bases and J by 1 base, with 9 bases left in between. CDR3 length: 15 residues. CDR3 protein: CASSQEERKNTEAFF. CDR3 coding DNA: TGCGCCAGCAGCCAAGAGGAGCGCAAGAACACTGAAGCTTTCTTT.

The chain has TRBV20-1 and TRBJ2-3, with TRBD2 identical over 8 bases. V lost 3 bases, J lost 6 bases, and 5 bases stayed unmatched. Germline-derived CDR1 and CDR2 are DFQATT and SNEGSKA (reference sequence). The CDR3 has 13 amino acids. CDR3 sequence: CSASRGGGDTQYF. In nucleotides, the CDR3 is TGCAGTGCTAGTCGGGGGGGCGGGGATACGCAGTATTTT.

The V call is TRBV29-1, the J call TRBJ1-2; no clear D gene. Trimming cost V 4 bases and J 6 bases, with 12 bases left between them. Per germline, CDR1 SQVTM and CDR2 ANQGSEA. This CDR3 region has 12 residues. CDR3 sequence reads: CSVVDAMNGYTF. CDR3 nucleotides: TGCAGCGTTGTAGATGCGATGAATGGCTACACCTTC.

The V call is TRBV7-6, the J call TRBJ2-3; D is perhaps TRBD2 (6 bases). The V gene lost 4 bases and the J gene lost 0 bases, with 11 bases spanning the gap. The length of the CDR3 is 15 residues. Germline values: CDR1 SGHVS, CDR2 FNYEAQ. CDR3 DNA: TGTGCCAGCAGCTGGGGACTCGCTAGCACAGATACGCAGTATTTT. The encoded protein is CASSWGLASTDTQYF.

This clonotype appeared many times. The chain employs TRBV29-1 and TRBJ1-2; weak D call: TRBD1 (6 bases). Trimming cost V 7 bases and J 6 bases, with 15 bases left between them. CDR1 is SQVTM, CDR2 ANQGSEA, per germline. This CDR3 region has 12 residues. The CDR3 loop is CSAYRVGDGYTF. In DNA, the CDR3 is TGCAGCGCGTACAGGGTCGGGGATGGCTACACCTTC. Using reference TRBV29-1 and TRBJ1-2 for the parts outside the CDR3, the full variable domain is SAVISQKPSRDICQRGTSLTIQCQVDSQVTMMFWYRQQPGQSLTLIATANQGSEATYESGFVIDKFPISRPNLTFSTLTVSNMSPEDSSIYLCSAYRVGDGYTFGSGTRLTVV.

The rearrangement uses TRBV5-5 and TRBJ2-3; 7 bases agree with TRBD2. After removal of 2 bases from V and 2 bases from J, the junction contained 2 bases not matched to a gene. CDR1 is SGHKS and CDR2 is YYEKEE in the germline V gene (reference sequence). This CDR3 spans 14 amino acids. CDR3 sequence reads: CASSLAGNTDTQYF. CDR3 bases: TGTGCCAGCAGCTTAGCGGGGAACACAGATACGCAGTATTTT.

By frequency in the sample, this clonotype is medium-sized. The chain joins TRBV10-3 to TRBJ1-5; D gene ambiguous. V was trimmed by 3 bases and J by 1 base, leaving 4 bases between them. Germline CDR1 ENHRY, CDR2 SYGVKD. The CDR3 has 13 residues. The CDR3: CAISEFSNQPQHF. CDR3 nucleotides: TGTGCCATCAGTGAATTCAGCAATCAGCCCCAGCATTTT.

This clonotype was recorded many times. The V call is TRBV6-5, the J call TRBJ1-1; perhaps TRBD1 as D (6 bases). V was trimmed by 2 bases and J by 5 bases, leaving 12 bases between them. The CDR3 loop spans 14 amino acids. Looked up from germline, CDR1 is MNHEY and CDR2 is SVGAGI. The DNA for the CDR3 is TGTGCCAGCAGTTACCGAACAGGGTATACTGAAGCTTTCTTT. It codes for CASSYRTGYTEAFF.

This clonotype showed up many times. The CDR3 is CASSLVKTVGKFDGYTF. In nucleotides, the CDR3 is TGTGCCAGCAGCTTAGTTAAGACAGTAGGCAAATTCGATGGCTACACCTTC. This chain connects TRBV7-9 to TRBJ1-2; TRBD1 is a possible D gene (5 bases). This CDR3 region has 17 residues. Trimming left V 1 base short and J 6 bases short, with 21 bases between. Germline V CDR1 and CDR2: SEHNR, FQNEAQ (reference sequence).

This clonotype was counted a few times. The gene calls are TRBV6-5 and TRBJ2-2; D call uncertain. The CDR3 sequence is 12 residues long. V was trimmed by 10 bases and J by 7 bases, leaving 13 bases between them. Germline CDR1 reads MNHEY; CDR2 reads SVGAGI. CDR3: CATRELVGELFF. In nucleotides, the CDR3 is TGTGCCACCCGAGAGCTGGTCGGGGAGCTGTTTTTT.

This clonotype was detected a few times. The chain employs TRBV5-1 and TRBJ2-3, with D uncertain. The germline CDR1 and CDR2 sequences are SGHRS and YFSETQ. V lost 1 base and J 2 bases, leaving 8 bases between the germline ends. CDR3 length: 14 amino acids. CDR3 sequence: CASSLYAITDTQYF. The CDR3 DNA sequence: TGCGCCAGCAGCTTGTATGCCATCACAGATACGCAGTATTTT.

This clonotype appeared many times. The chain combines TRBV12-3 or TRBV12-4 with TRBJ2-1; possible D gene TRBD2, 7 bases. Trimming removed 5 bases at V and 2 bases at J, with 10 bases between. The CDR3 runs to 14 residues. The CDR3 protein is CASSPGGPYNEQFF. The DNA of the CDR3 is TGTGCCAGCAGTCCCGGGGGGCCCTACAATGAGCAGTTCTTC.

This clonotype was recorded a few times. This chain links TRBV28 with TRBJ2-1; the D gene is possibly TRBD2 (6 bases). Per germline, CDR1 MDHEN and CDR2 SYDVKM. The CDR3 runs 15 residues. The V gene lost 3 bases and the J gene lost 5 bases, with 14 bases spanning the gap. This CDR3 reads CASSFGGAWDNEQFF. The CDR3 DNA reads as TGTGCCAGCAGTTTCGGCGGGGCGTGGGACAATGAGCAGTTCTTC.

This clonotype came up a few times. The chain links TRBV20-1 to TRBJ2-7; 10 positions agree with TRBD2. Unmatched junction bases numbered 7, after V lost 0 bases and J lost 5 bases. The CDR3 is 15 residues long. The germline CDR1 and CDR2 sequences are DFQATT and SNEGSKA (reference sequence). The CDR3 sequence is CSARDLTSGFHEQYF. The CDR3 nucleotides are TGCAGTGCTAGAGATTTGACTAGCGGGTTCCACGAGCAGTACTTC.

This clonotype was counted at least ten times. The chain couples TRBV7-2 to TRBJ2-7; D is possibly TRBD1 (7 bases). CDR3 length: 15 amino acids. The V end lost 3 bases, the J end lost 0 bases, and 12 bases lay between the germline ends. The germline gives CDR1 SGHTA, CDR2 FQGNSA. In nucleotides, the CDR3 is TGTGCCAGCAGCTTTATTCAGGGGGGCTCCTACGAGCAGTACTTC. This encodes CASSFIQGGSYEQYF.

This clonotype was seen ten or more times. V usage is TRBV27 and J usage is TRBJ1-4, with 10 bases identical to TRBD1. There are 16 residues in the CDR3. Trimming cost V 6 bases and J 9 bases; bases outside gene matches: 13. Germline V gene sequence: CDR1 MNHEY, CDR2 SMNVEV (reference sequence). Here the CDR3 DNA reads TGTGCCAGCAGGGAGACAGACAGGGGGCGAGGTAAAAAACTGTTTTTT. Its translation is CASRETDRGRGKKLFF.